A selection of T cell receptor beta chains follows, all from one sample in a study of CD8 T cells in Susac syndrome. TCRdb analysed the immunoSEQ multiplex PCR reads with MiXCR anew, one entry per CDR3 protein. The data contain about 250,000 distinct CDR3 sequences, 93% of them seen just once; the ten biggest clones take up around 0.067%. Material for sequencing was CD4+ T cells from PBMCs. The receptors derive from a human donor with multiple sclerosis. CDR3s include the opening cysteine and the closing phenylalanine or tryptophan. Each record gives: clone size, V gene, J gene, D gene, CDR3 DNA, CDR3 protein. The D gene is left open where the match is weak. Not every row has a clone size; where given, it reads once, few, many or a size class.

clone_size: -; v_call: TRBV30; j_call: TRBJ1-1; d_call: -; cdr3_nt: TGTGCCTGGAGTAAGGGAATCCGCTCTGAAGCTTTCTTT; cdr3_aa: CAWSKGIRSEAFF
clone_size: -; v_call: TRBV18; j_call: TRBJ1-2; d_call: -; cdr3_nt: TGTGCCAGCTCACCCTTGGACCGGGCTAACTATGGCTACACCTTC; cdr3_aa: CASSPLDRANYGYTF
clone_size: -; v_call: TRBV10-3; j_call: TRBJ2-5; d_call: -; cdr3_nt: TGTGCCATCAGTGAGGGGGAGACGCCACGGTACTTC; cdr3_aa: CAISEGETPRYF
clone_size: -; v_call: TRBV12-5; j_call: TRBJ2-3; d_call: -; cdr3_nt: TGTGCTAGTGGCCCCGATGTCACAGATACGCAGTATTTT; cdr3_aa: CASGPDVTDTQYF
clone_size: -; v_call: TRBV19; j_call: TRBJ1-2; d_call: -; cdr3_nt: TGTGCCAGTCGGGTGGGACACGTAAACTATGGCTACACCTTC; cdr3_aa: CASRVGHVNYGYTF
clone_size: -; v_call: TRBV4-1; j_call: TRBJ1-5; d_call: -; cdr3_nt: TGCGCCAGCAGCCAAGATGGACAGCTCAATCAGCCCCAGCATTTT; cdr3_aa: CASSQDGQLNQPQHF
clone_size: -; v_call: TRBV7-8; j_call: TRBJ1-3; d_call: -; cdr3_nt: TGTGCCAGCAGCTTAACTATCCAGGCTGGAAACACCATATATTTT; cdr3_aa: CASSLTIQAGNTIYF
clone_size: -; v_call: TRBV15; j_call: TRBJ1-2; d_call: -; cdr3_nt: TGTGCCACCAGCAGAGATCGGGGGGTCCATGGCTACACCTTC; cdr3_aa: CATSRDRGVHGYTF
clone_size: -; v_call: TRBV10-3; j_call: TRBJ1-4; d_call: -; cdr3_nt: TGTGCCATCAGTGCAGGGTCGGATGAAAAACTGTTTTTT; cdr3_aa: CAISAGSDEKLFF
clone_size: -; v_call: TRBV9; j_call: TRBJ2-5; d_call: -; cdr3_nt: TGTGCCAGCAGCCCACGACTGTTCCAAGAGACCCAGTACTTC; cdr3_aa: CASSPRLFQETQYF
clone_size: -; v_call: TRBV27; j_call: TRBJ2-3; d_call: -; cdr3_nt: TGTGCCAGCATAAGTCCCACAGATACGCAGTATTTT; cdr3_aa: CASISPTDTQYF
clone_size: -; v_call: TRBV7-3; j_call: TRBJ2-5; d_call: -; cdr3_nt: TGTGCCAGCAGCTTAATTGGGGGCGCGCCAGGGGAGACCCAGTACTTC; cdr3_aa: CASSLIGGAPGETQYF
clone_size: -; v_call: TRBV6-5; j_call: TRBJ1-2; d_call: -; cdr3_nt: TGTGCCAGCAGGGCTCTCGGACAGAGTAACTATGGCTACACCTTC; cdr3_aa: CASRALGQSNYGYTF
clone_size: once; v_call: TRBV12-3/TRBV12-4; j_call: TRBJ1-4; d_call: -; cdr3_nt: TGTGCCAGCAGTTTCCAGAGGGAGGAAAAACTGTTTTTT; cdr3_aa: CASSFQREEKLFF
clone_size: -; v_call: TRBV19; j_call: TRBJ2-5; d_call: -; cdr3_nt: TGTGCCAGCTCCGACCCGGGAGCCTGGGAGACCCAGTACTTC; cdr3_aa: CASSDPGAWETQYF
clone_size: -; v_call: TRBV7-2; j_call: TRBJ1-5; d_call: TRBD1; cdr3_nt: TGTGCCAGCAGCTTAGAGCCAGGGGGACGGCAGCCCCAGCATTTT; cdr3_aa: CASSLEPGGRQPQHF
clone_size: -; v_call: TRBV5-1; j_call: TRBJ2-5; d_call: -; cdr3_nt: TGCGCCAGCAGCTTGGCTAGGCCCCAAGAGACCCAGTACTTC; cdr3_aa: CASSLARPQETQYF
clone_size: -; v_call: TRBV24-1; j_call: TRBJ2-2; d_call: TRBD2; cdr3_nt: TGTGCCACCAGTGATAGAGCGGGGGACTACACCGGGGAGCTGTTTTTT; cdr3_aa: CATSDRAGDYTGELFF
clone_size: -; v_call: TRBV30; j_call: TRBJ1-1; d_call: -; cdr3_nt: TGTGCCTGGAGATTGCTGGGGTGGGGGACTGAAGCTTTCTTT; cdr3_aa: CAWRLLGWGTEAFF
clone_size: once; v_call: TRBV6-6; j_call: TRBJ1-1; d_call: TRBD1; cdr3_nt: TGTGCCAGCAGTTACTCGCCGGGACAGGGGACTGAAGCTTTCTTT; cdr3_aa: CASSYSPGQGTEAFF
clone_size: -; v_call: TRBV19; j_call: TRBJ2-3; d_call: -; cdr3_nt: TGTGCCAGTAGTATAGGAAACACAGATACGCAGTATTTT; cdr3_aa: CASSIGNTDTQYF
clone_size: -; v_call: TRBV12-3/TRBV12-4; j_call: TRBJ1-1; d_call: TRBD1; cdr3_nt: TGTGCCAGCAGTTCCCGCACAGGGGCCGCCCGATTGAACACTGAAGCTTTCTTT; cdr3_aa: CASSSRTGAARLNTEAFF
clone_size: once; v_call: TRBV21-1; j_call: TRBJ1-1; d_call: -; cdr3_nt: TGTGCCAGCAGCAAAGGGGGGGCGTCGAACACTGAAGCTTTCTTT; cdr3_aa: CASSKGGASNTEAFF
clone_size: -; v_call: TRBV28; j_call: TRBJ1-2; d_call: TRBD1; cdr3_nt: TGTGCCAGCACCGGGACAGGGAGCTCCTACGTACTCTATGGCTACACCTTC; cdr3_aa: CASTGTGSSYVLYGYTF
clone_size: -; v_call: TRBV3-1; j_call: TRBJ1-5; d_call: -; cdr3_nt: TGTGCCAGCAGCCAAGACCTTCATCAGCCCCAGCATTTT; cdr3_aa: CASSQDLHQPQHF
clone_size: -; v_call: TRBV10-3; j_call: TRBJ2-7; d_call: -; cdr3_nt: TGTGCCATCAAGGAGCGGCTATTATCCTACGAGCAGTACTTC; cdr3_aa: CAIKERLLSYEQYF
clone_size: -; v_call: TRBV6-1; j_call: TRBJ2-1; d_call: TRBD2; cdr3_nt: TGTGCCACCACCGCTCCGGGACTAGCAGACAAGATTCACAATGAGCAGTTCTTC; cdr3_aa: CATTAPGLADKIHNEQFF
clone_size: -; v_call: TRBV28; j_call: TRBJ2-5; d_call: -; cdr3_nt: TGTGCCAGCAGCAATCCCGGGGGGCGAGAGACCCAGTACTTC; cdr3_aa: CASSNPGGRETQYF
clone_size: -; v_call: TRBV5-4; j_call: TRBJ2-2; d_call: -; cdr3_nt: TGTGCCAGCAGCTTCCTTGAAGGGACCACCGGGGAGCTGTTTTTT; cdr3_aa: CASSFLEGTTGELFF
clone_size: -; v_call: TRBV18; j_call: TRBJ1-4; d_call: -; cdr3_nt: TGTGCCAGCTCACTCCGGGAAAATGAAAAACTGTTTTTT; cdr3_aa: CASSLRENEKLFF
clone_size: -; v_call: TRBV6-1; j_call: TRBJ1-2; d_call: -; cdr3_nt: TGTGCCAGCAGGGAGGGGAGCGGACGGAACTATGGCTACACCTTC; cdr3_aa: CASREGSGRNYGYTF
clone_size: -; v_call: TRBV20-1; j_call: TRBJ2-7; d_call: TRBD1; cdr3_nt: TGCAGTGCTAGAGATGCGGGACAGGGATCCTACGAGCAGTACTTC; cdr3_aa: CSARDAGQGSYEQYF
clone_size: -; v_call: TRBV7-3; j_call: TRBJ2-2; d_call: -; cdr3_nt: TGTGCCAGCAGCTTTATTGAAACCGGGGAGCTGTTTTTT; cdr3_aa: CASSFIETGELFF